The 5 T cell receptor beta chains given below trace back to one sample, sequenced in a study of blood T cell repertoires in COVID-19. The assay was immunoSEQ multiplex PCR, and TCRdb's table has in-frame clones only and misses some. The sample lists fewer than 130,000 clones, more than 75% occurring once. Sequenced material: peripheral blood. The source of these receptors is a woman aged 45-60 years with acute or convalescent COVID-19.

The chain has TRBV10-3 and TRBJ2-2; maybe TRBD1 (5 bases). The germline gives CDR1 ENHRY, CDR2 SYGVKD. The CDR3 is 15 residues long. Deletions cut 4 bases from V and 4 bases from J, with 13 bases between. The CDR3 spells CAISGAGRSTGELFF. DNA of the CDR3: TGTGCCATCAGTGGGGCAGGGCGGAGCACCGGGGAGCTGTTTTTT.

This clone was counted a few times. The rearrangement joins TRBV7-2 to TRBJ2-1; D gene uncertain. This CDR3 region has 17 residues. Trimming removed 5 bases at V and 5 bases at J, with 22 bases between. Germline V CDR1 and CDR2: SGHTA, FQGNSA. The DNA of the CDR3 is TGTGCCAGCAGCCCCCGAGGTACCCTACAAAAAGACAATGAGCAGTTCTTC. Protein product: CASSPRGTLQKDNEQFF.

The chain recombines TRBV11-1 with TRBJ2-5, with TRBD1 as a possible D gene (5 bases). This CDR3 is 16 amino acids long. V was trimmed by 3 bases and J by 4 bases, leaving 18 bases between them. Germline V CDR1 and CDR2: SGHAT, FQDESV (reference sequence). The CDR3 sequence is CASSLFTSDQGETQYF. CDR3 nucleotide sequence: TGTGCCAGCAGCTTGTTTACTTCCGACCAGGGAGAGACCCAGTACTTC.

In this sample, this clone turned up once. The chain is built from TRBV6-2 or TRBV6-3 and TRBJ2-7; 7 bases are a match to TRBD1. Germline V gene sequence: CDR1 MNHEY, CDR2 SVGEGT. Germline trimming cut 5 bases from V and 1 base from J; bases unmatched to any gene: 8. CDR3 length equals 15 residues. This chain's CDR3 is CASSDGQAGSYEQYF. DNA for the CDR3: TGTGCCAGCAGTGACGGACAGGCCGGTTCCTACGAGCAGTACTTC.

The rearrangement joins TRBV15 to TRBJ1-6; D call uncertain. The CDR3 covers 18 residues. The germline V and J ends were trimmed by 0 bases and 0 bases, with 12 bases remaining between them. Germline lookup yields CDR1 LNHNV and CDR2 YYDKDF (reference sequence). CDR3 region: CATSRDLSLGSYNSPLHF. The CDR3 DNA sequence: TGTGCCACCAGCAGAGACCTGAGCCTTGGCTCCTATAATTCACCCCTCCACTTT.